The 17 T cell receptor beta chains below all came from one sample that was sequenced in a study of CD8+ T cells in alopecia areata. Reverse transcription of extracted RNA yielded cDNA, which provided the sequencing template. The assay was immunoSEQ multiplex PCR, and TCRdb's table has in-frame clones only and misses some. The table includes tens of thousands of clones, around 90% detected once. Treatment defined: oral pan-JAK inhibitor, 5-10 mg twice daily. Sequenced material: CD8+ T cells sorted from blood, taken at week 24, from a patient treated with tofacitinib. These receptor sequences come from a human donor with alopecia areata.

The sample holds a few counts of this clone. This chain joins TRBV28 and TRBJ2-6; unclear D gene. Germline lookup yields CDR1 MDHEN and CDR2 SYDVKM. The CDR3 contains 15 residues. The ends were cut back, 1 base at V and 0 bases at J, with 4 bases in the middle. This CDR3 reads CASSLYNSGANVLTF. The DNA of the CDR3 is TGTGCCAGCAGTTTATACAACTCTGGGGCCAACGTCCTGACTTTC. The whole variable domain, filled in from reference TRBV28 and TRBJ2-6, reads DVKVTQSSRYLVKRTGEKVFLECVQDMDHENMFWYRQDPGLGLRLIYFSYDVKMKEKGDIPEGYSVSREKKERFSLILESASTNQTSMYLCASSLYNSGANVLTFGAGSRLTVL.

This clone was seen a single time. This rearrangement joins TRBV7-9 to TRBJ2-7; 9 positions match TRBD1. This CDR3 has 14 amino acids. Germline lookup yields CDR1 SEHNR and CDR2 FQNEAQ (reference sequence). The trim removed 3 bases at V and 5 bases at J, leaving 5 bases unmatched. CDR3 region: CASSFRDRANEQYF. CDR3 DNA sequence: TGTGCCAGCAGCTTCCGGGACAGGGCTAACGAGCAGTACTTC.

V usage is TRBV4-3 and J usage is TRBJ2-7; 8 bases agree with TRBD1. CDR1 LGHNA and CDR2 YSLEER come from the germline V gene. This CDR3 is built from 16 residues. V lost 2 bases and J lost 4; bases outside the gene matches: 10. The DNA of the CDR3 is TGCGCCAGCAGCCAATTAGGAGACAGGGGCAAGTACGAGCAGTACTTC. Translating gives CASSQLGDRGKYEQYF.

The genes are TRBV29-1 and TRBJ1-2; possibly TRBD1 for D (6 bases). V lost 6 bases, J lost 4 bases, and 18 bases lay in between. Germline V lookup: CDR1 SQVTM, CDR2 ANQGSEA. The CDR3 totals 14 residues. The DNA for the CDR3 is TGCAGCGTCGGAGGGGGGGGCTGGCTCTATGGCTACACCTTC. It is translated as CSVGGGGWLYGYTF.

This clone has just one count. This chain connects TRBV27 to TRBJ2-2, with 7 bases aligning to TRBD1. Per germline, CDR1 MNHEY and CDR2 SMNVEV (reference sequence). The V gene end was trimmed by 4 bases and the J gene end by 3 bases; junction bases not matched to a gene: 11. The CDR3 extends over 17 amino acids. The CDR3: CASSSGKAGTDTGELFF. CDR3 nucleotides: TGTGCCAGCAGTTCCGGAAAGGCTGGGACAGACACCGGGGAGCTGTTTTTT.

CDR3: CASSLIQGASYNEQFF. DNA of the CDR3: TGTGCCAGCAGTTTAATACAGGGGGCATCCTACAATGAGCAGTTCTTC. The chain couples TRBV7-6 to TRBJ2-1, with 9 bases aligning to TRBD1. Germline V gene data show CDR1 as SGHVS and CDR2 as FNYEAQ. V was clipped by 6 bases and J by 1 base; unmatched bases: 7. This CDR3 spans 16 amino acids.

The rearrangement joins TRBV19 to TRBJ2-7; D is unclear. Germline-derived CDR1 and CDR2 are LNHDA and SQIVND (reference sequence). The CDR3 runs 13 residues. Between the trimmed V and J ends, which lost 9 bases and 1 base, there was a span of 13 bases. The CDR3 loop reads CARAWTLSYEQYF. The DNA of the CDR3 is TGTGCCAGGGCCTGGACGCTTTCCTACGAGCAGTACTTC.

The gene calls are TRBV7-9 and TRBJ1-1; D gene ambiguous. The germline V and J ends were trimmed by 8 bases and 4 bases, with 14 bases remaining between them. The CDR3 runs 13 residues. Germline CDR1 is SEHNR and CDR2 is FQNEAQ (reference sequence). CDR3 DNA: TGTGCCAGCCGTCCAGGCGGGCCCACTGAAGCTTTCTTT. Encoded protein: CASRPGGPTEAFF. The whole variable domain, filled in from reference TRBV7-9 and TRBJ1-1, reads DTGVSQNPRHKITKRGQNVTFRCDPISEHNRLYWYRQTLGQGPEFLTYFQNEAQLEKSRLLSDRFSAERPKGSFSTLEIQRTEQGDSAMYLCASRPGGPTEAFFGQGTRLTVV.

This chain joins TRBV29-1 and TRBJ2-7; D may be TRBD1 (5 bases). Germline values: CDR1 SQVTM, CDR2 ANQGSEA. CDR3 length: 14 residues. Between the trimmed V and J ends, which lost 3 bases and 6 bases, there was a span of 18 bases. CDR3 sequence: CSVERIQESAEQYF. The CDR3 bases are TGCAGCGTTGAGCGTATACAGGAGTCAGCCGAGCAGTACTTC.

The chain is built from TRBV4-1 and TRBJ2-5, with D possibly TRBD2 on 5 matching bases. Germline CDR1 reads MGHRA; CDR2 reads YSYEKL. The CDR3 sequence is 16 residues long. Trimming took off 3 bases at V and 0 bases at J, with 14 bases between the two ends. The DNA of the CDR3 is TGCGCCAGCAGCCAGAACGACGGAGGCCACCAAGAGACCCAGTACTTC. Translation gives CASSQNDGGHQETQYF.

This chain uses TRBV6-5 with TRBJ2-7; no definite D call. Trimming shortened V by 2 bases and J by 4 bases, and 3 bases separated the two germline ends. Looked up from germline, CDR1 is MNHEY and CDR2 is SVGAGI. This CDR3 region has 11 residues. This chain's CDR3 is CASSYLYEQYF. The CDR3 DNA follows: TGTGCCAGCAGTTACCTATACGAGCAGTACTTC.

The rearrangement joins TRBV29-1 to TRBJ2-2; D remains ambiguous. V was clipped by 4 bases and J by 6 bases, with 9 bases between them. This CDR3 spans 12 amino acids. The germline V gene encodes CDR1 SQVTM and CDR2 ANQGSEA. CDR3 nucleotides: TGCAGCGTTGCCCTCGCATCCGGGGAGCTGTTTTTT. It yields the protein CSVALASGELFF.

The genes are TRBV4-3 and TRBJ2-3; no firm D call. This CDR3 region has 14 residues. Trimming took off 0 bases at V and 3 bases at J, with 7 bases between the two ends. Germline CDR1 reads LGHNA; CDR2 reads YSLEER. The CDR3 sequence: CASSQDVETDTQYF. The CDR3 bases are TGCGCCAGCAGCCAAGACGTTGAAACAGATACGCAGTATTTT.

The sample holds one count of this clone. The V call is TRBV7-9, the J call TRBJ2-1, with 7 positions matching TRBD1. Germline assignment: CDR1 SEHNR and CDR2 FQNEAQ (reference sequence). V shed 5 bases and J 8 bases; nucleotides not matched to a gene: 9. The length of the CDR3 is 14 residues. This chain's CDR3 is CASSPRTGLHEQFF. In DNA, the CDR3 is TGTGCCAGCAGCCCCCGGACAGGCCTCCATGAGCAGTTCTTC.

The chain carries TRBV7-8 and TRBJ2-7, with 9 bases fitting TRBD1. There are 19 residues in the CDR3. Looked up from germline, CDR1 is SGHVS and CDR2 is FQNEAQ. The V and J ends lost 5 bases and 1 base, in that order; junction bases with no gene match: 18. As DNA, the CDR3 is TGTGCCAGCAGCCCCCAGACAGGGGGAACCTTAATCCTTTCCTACGAGCAGTACTTC. Amino acids: CASSPQTGGTLILSYEQYF.

DNA for the CDR3: TGTGCCAGCAGCCCGGGTTTGACATGGGAAATGCAAGAGACCCAGTACTTC. This gives the protein CASSPGLTWEMQETQYF. The chain employs TRBV5-6 and TRBJ2-5; D remains unclear. The CDR3 sequence is 17 residues long. Germline CDR1 and CDR2: SGHDT and YYEEEE. Trimming pared 4 bases from V and 2 bases from J, leaving 21 bases between.

This rearrangement joins TRBV27 to TRBJ2-4; D tentatively fits TRBD1 or TRBD2 (7 bases each). The CDR3 is 18 amino acids. In germline, CDR1 is MNHEY, CDR2 SMNVEV (reference sequence). The V gene lost 7 bases and the J gene lost 0 bases, with 22 bases spanning the gap. The CDR3 loop reads CASTWEAGGDLAKNIQYF. Here the CDR3 DNA reads TGTGCCAGCACATGGGAGGCAGGGGGGGATCTAGCCAAAAACATTCAGTACTTC.